This T cell receptor beta chain was retrieved from a study of T cells expressing NK-cell markers. Background on the study: One of eight sequenced donors was HCMV-seronegative; the other seven were seropositive.

The CDR3 has 14 amino acids. Germline assignment: CDR1 SQVTM and CDR2 ANQGSEA. The authors generated TCR beta cDNA through 5'RACE template switching with UMIs. Following a re-call of the 5' RACE reads, TCRdb has one entry per CDR3 protein and lacks DNA. The data include roughly 430,000 distinct CDR3 sequences; the top ten clones carry about 7.1%. The sequence came from a woman between 18 and 69 years old in good health. The chain couples TRBV29-1 to TRBJ2-3; lacking DNA, the TRBD2 call made by TCRdb goes unchecked. Sequencing was performed on blood T cells: a sorted CD56 or NKG2C T cell subset, CD4+ or CD8+ T cells, or bulk PBMC T cells (not recorded which). This CDR3 reads CSVVPAGSPDTQYF.